These 8 T cell receptor beta chains originate from one sample sequenced in a study of control samples from healthy donors and cancer patients. Generated by immunoSEQ multiplex PCR, the TCRdb table keeps only in-frame clones and is missing some. The sample carries around 71,000 clones, 80% to 90% recorded once. Sequencing input: PBMCs. Receptors originate from a woman aged 45-59 years with head and neck cancer.

The chain links TRBV30 to TRBJ2-1; D is uncertain. The CDR3 is 14 amino acids. In germline, CDR1 is GTSNPN, CDR2 SVGIG (reference sequence). Trimming stripped 2 bases from V and 6 bases from J, with 14 bases between. CDR3 DNA: TGTGCCTGGAGTCTGGACCCTCTCGGCAATGAGCAGTTCTTC. This gives the protein CAWSLDPLGNEQFF.

This clone is a singleton in its sample. V and J are TRBV4-2 and TRBJ2-1; D is perhaps TRBD2 (5 bases). This CDR3 has 14 amino acids. Looked up from germline, CDR1 is LGHNA and CDR2 is YNFKEQ. V dropped 3 bases and J dropped 3 bases, with 9 bases sitting between them. CDR3 DNA sequence: TGTGCCAGCAGCCAGGCCGGGGTCTACAATGAGCAGTTCTTC. As protein: CASSQAGVYNEQFF.

The chain carries TRBV3-1 (or the pseudogene TRBV3-2) and TRBJ2-7; D perhaps matches TRBD1 (6 bases). This CDR3 comprises 14 residues. Trimming pared 1 base from V and 7 bases from J, leaving 14 bases between. Germline CDR1 and CDR2: LGHDT and YNNKEL (reference sequence). In DNA form, the CDR3 reads TGTGCCAGCAGCCAAGTAGGGGGAAGGGTTGAGCAGTACTTC. Its protein is CASSQVGGRVEQYF.

The chain recombines TRBV28 with TRBJ1-2; a possible D gene is TRBD1 (6 bases). This CDR3 is built from 15 residues. V lost 6 bases to trimming and J lost 13 bases, with 27 bases between them. The germline V gene encodes CDR1 MDHEN and CDR2 SYDVKM. CDR3 loop: CASSSWDTPLYALTF. The CDR3 DNA is TGTGCCAGCAGCTCGTGGGACACTCCTCTATACGCTCTCACCTTC.

The chain has TRBV6-4 and TRBJ2-5; 8 positions agree with TRBD1. CDR1 is MRHNA, CDR2 SNTAGT, per germline. This CDR3 comprises 17 residues. Trimming cost V 4 bases and J 2 bases; bases outside gene matches: 12. This chain's CDR3 is CASSVGKTGGSQETQYF. CDR3 sequence (DNA): TGTGCCAGCAGTGTAGGGAAAACAGGGGGTTCACAAGAGACCCAGTACTTC.

The chain uses TRBV4-1 and TRBJ1-5; 9 positions match TRBD1. V lost 0 bases and J lost 4; bases outside the gene matches: 7. There are 17 residues in the CDR3. Looked up from germline, CDR1 is MGHRA and CDR2 is YSYEKL. The CDR3 coding sequence is TGCGCCAGCAGCCAAGATCCAACAGGGGGCTGGAATCAGCCCCAGCATTTT. Residues: CASSQDPTGGWNQPQHF.

The rearrangement links TRBV19 to TRBJ1-1, with D uncertain. Trimming shortened V by 4 bases and J by 0 bases, and 12 bases separated the two germline ends. Per germline, CDR1 LNHDA and CDR2 SQIVND (reference sequence). The CDR3 consists of 15 residues. DNA for the CDR3: TGTGCCAGTAGTAGTCGGGGAGCAATGAACACTGAAGCTTTCTTT. Amino acids: CASSSRGAMNTEAFF.

This clone was counted once. The genes are TRBV6-5 and TRBJ1-1; TRBD1 matches 8 bases. Per germline, CDR1 MNHEY and CDR2 SVGAGI. The V segment lost 6 bases and the J segment 1 base; nucleotides outside the gene matches: 4. There are 14 residues in the CDR3. The CDR3 loop is CASSRGQGNTEAFF. Here the CDR3 DNA reads TGTGCCAGCAGCCGAGGACAGGGGAACACTGAAGCTTTCTTT.